This T cell receptor (beta chain) was profiled in a study of memory CD4+ T cells and cytomegalovirus serostatus. Study-wide findings and caveats: A US-trained random forest predicted CMV serostatus with median AUC around 0.92.

This CDR3 region has 12 residues. In germline, CDR1 is WSHSY, CDR2 SAAADI. Trimming stripped 4 bases from V and 5 bases from J, with 8 bases between. Libraries were prepared by immunoSEQ multiplex PCR; TCRdb keeps only in-frame clonotypes and omits some of them. The sample contains some 95,000 clones, around 80% of which appear only once. Single viable CD3+CD4+CD8-CD45RO+ cells were sorted as the memory CD4+ T cells. Donors' CMV status reflects serum IgG against pp150, pp28, p38, p52. CD4+ T cells were isolated by positive magnetic selection. Remarks on this clone: Its target is not known.

Material for sequencing was memory CD4+ T cells from blood. The clonotype was recovered from an adult in good health and CMV-seropositive. The chain carries TRBV10-2 and TRBJ2-5, with D tentatively TRBD1 (6 bases). DNA for the CDR3: TGCGCCAGCAGTGTGGGGGCGGAGACCCAGTACTTC. This sequence encodes CASSVGAETQYF.